The present T cell receptor (beta chain) was sequenced within a study of shared clonotypes between healthy human individuals. The trim removed 3 bases at V and 4 bases at J, leaving 7 bases unmatched. Germline assignment: CDR1 SEHNR and CDR2 FQNEAQ (reference sequence). The CDR3 is 16 residues long. Study-wide results and caveats: Although depth was large, rarefaction showed that sequencing of the sorted subsets was incomplete.

Regarding this clone: Its antigen is currently unknown.

Donors comprised only Caucasian adults living in Nashville, Tennessee. Investigators spread the genomic DNA of each subset evenly over several immunoSEQ plates. Some clones are missing from TCRdb's copy, which holds only in-frame ones; the method was immunoSEQ multiplex PCR. The data hold around 990,000 clones, with 70% to 85% observed a single time. The sequence was collected from a young man in good health. Some clones in this sample may be carry-over from other donors' samples. J is TRBJ2-5 and V is TRBV7-9, with 11 bases identical to TRBD2. Material: memory CD4+ T cells from PBMCs. Noted subset: CD45RA-negative fraction. Here the CDR3 DNA reads TGTGCCAGCAGCTTTCTAGCGGGAGGTCAGGGAGAGACCCAGTACTTC. It specifies CASSFLAGGQGETQYF.